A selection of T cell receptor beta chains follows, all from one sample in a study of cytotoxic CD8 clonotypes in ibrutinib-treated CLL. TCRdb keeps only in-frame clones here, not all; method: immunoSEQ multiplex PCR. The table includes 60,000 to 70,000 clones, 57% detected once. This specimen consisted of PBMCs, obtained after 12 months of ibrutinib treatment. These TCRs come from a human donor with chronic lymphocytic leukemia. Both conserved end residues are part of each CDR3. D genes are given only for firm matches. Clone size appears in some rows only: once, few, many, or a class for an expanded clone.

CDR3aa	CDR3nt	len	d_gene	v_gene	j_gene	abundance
CASRPSGRGQETQYF	TGTGCCAGCAGACCTAGCGGGAGGGGACAAGAGACCCAGTACTTC	15	TRBD2	TRBV28	TRBJ2-5	NA
CASSPDAHGYTF	TGTGCCAGCTCACCGGACGCTCATGGCTACACCTTC	12	NA	TRBV18	TRBJ1-2	NA
CASSLATGEPYGYTF	TGTGCCAGCAGCTTAGCCACAGGGGAACCCTATGGCTACACCTTC	15	TRBD1	TRBV7-2	TRBJ1-2	NA
CASMASQETQYF	TGTGCCAGCATGGCAAGCCAAGAGACCCAGTACTTC	12	NA	TRBV2	TRBJ2-5	NA
CASSLRDRGSNEQFF	TGTGCCAGCAGTCTCCGGGACAGGGGGAGTAATGAGCAGTTCTTC	15	TRBD1	TRBV28	TRBJ2-1	NA
CASSGLSGANVLTF	TGTGCCAGCAGTGGGCTCTCTGGGGCCAACGTCCTGACTTTC	14	NA	TRBV6-5	TRBJ2-6	NA
CASSFGTDTQYF	TGTGCCAGCAGCTTTGGGACAGATACGCAGTATTTT	12	NA	TRBV7-2	TRBJ2-3	few
CASSAIPGQSDTQYF	TGTGCCAGCAGTGCTATCCCGGGACAGTCAGATACGCAGTATTTT	15	TRBD1	TRBV6-1	TRBJ2-3	NA
CASSLTSGGTDTQYF	TGCGCCAGCAGTCTAACTAGCGGGGGCACAGATACGCAGTATTTT	15	TRBD2	TRBV10-2	TRBJ2-3	NA
CASTSLVGLLSETQYF	TGTGCCAGCACCAGCCTTGTAGGACTTTTGTCGGAGACCCAGTACTTC	16	NA	TRBV7-6	TRBJ2-5	NA
CASSPGPDRETQYF	TGTGCCAGCAGCCCCGGGCCGGACCGGGAGACCCAGTACTTC	14	NA	TRBV11-2	TRBJ2-5	few
CSGLAGHEQYF	TGCAGTGGGCTAGCGGGCCACGAGCAGTACTTC	11	TRBD2	TRBV20-1	TRBJ2-7	NA
CASSPFQGGTEAFF	TGTGCCAGCTCACCATTTCAGGGTGGGACTGAAGCTTTCTTT	14	NA	TRBV18	TRBJ1-1	NA
CASSWTGGEQPQHF	TGTGCCAGCAGCTGGACAGGGGGCGAACAGCCCCAGCATTTT	14	TRBD1	TRBV6-1	TRBJ1-5	medium-sized
CASSLRHSGGRYNEQFF	TGTGCCAGCAGCTTGCGACATAGCGGAGGACGTTACAATGAGCAGTTCTTC	17	NA	TRBV5-4	TRBJ2-1	NA
CASSLSGPGSYEQYF	TGTGCCAGCAGCCTGAGCGGGCCGGGCTCCTACGAGCAGTACTTC	15	NA	TRBV5-4	TRBJ2-7	medium-sized
CASSLRETQYF	TGTGCCAGCAGCTTAAGGGAGACCCAGTACTTC	11	NA	TRBV11-2	TRBJ2-5	NA
CASRTPTGGGQPQHF	TGTGCCAGCAGGACCCCAACAGGGGGCGGTCAGCCCCAGCATTTT	15	TRBD1	TRBV6-4	TRBJ1-5	NA
CASAGGYGYTF	TGCGCCAGCGCAGGGGGCTATGGCTACACCTTC	11	TRBD1	TRBV5-1	TRBJ1-2	many
CASSLWEGQETQYF	TGTGCCAGCAGTCTGTGGGAGGGCCAAGAGACCCAGTACTTC	14	TRBD2	TRBV28	TRBJ2-5	NA
CASSYTDTQYF	TGTGCCAGCAGTTACACAGATACGCAGTATTTT	11	NA	TRBV11-2	TRBJ2-3	NA
CASSWEVLAANEKLFF	TGCGCCAGCAGCTGGGAGGTTTTGGCAGCTAATGAAAAACTGTTTTTT	16	NA	TRBV5-1	TRBJ1-4	NA
CASSQGQGAEGEQFF	TGTGCCAGCAGCCAAGGACAAGGGGCGGAAGGTGAGCAGTTCTTC	15	NA	TRBV4-2	TRBJ2-1	NA
CASSLRQDAYEQYF	TGTGCCAGCAGCTTAAGACAGGATGCCTACGAGCAGTACTTC	14	NA	TRBV7-9	TRBJ2-7	NA
CASLTEAFF	TGTGCCAGCCTGACTGAAGCTTTCTTT	9	NA	TRBV2	TRBJ1-1	few
CASSFNSRSYEQYF	TGCGCCAGCAGCTTTAACTCCAGGTCCTACGAGCAGTACTTC	14	NA	TRBV5-1	TRBJ2-7	many
CASSVTAGQGNTEAFF	TGTGCCAGCAGCGTGACGGCAGGGCAAGGGAACACTGAAGCTTTCTTT	16	NA	TRBV9	TRBJ1-1	NA
CASSYNRDNSPLHF	TGTGCCAGCAGCTACAACCGGGACAATTCACCCCTCCACTTT	14	NA	TRBV5-6	TRBJ1-6	few
CASSPPGGGTDTQYF	TGTGCCAGCTCACCACCGGGCGGGGGGACAGATACGCAGTATTTT	15	TRBD2	TRBV18	TRBJ2-3	many
CASSLARVENSGNTIYF	TGTGCCAGCAGCTTAGCTAGGGTGGAGAACTCTGGAAACACCATATATTTT	17	NA	TRBV7-9	TRBJ1-3	few
CASSLGANYGYTF	TGCGCCAGCAGCTTGGGAGCTAACTATGGCTACACCTTC	13	NA	TRBV5-1	TRBJ1-2	NA
CASSQVGNTGELFF	TGTGCCAGCAGCCAAGTTGGGAACACCGGGGAGCTGTTTTTT	14	NA	TRBV14	TRBJ2-2	NA
CASSPLPGMNTEAFF	TGCGCCAGCAGTCCCCTACCTGGGATGAACACTGAAGCTTTCTTT	15	NA	TRBV4-1	TRBJ1-1	NA
CSAGDSWGNYNEQFF	TGCAGCGCAGGGGATTCGTGGGGGAACTACAATGAGCAGTTCTTC	15	NA	TRBV29-1	TRBJ2-1	NA
CASRRDTTFEQYF	TGTGCCAGCAGAAGGGACACGACCTTCGAGCAGTACTTC	13	NA	TRBV14	TRBJ2-7	NA
CASSEAPSAQYF	TGTGCCAGCAGTGAAGCGCCGTCAGCCCAGTATTTT	12	NA	TRBV2	TRBJ2-3	NA
CASSLGDRRIAGELFF	TGCGCCAGCAGCTTGGGGGACAGACGGATAGCCGGGGAGCTGTTTTTT	16	TRBD1	TRBV5-1	TRBJ2-2	NA
CASSPRTRGWDTQYF	TGTGCCAGCAGCCCTAGAACGCGAGGTTGGGATACGCAGTATTTT	15	NA	TRBV7-2	TRBJ2-3	NA
CASTGDRARPQHF	TGTGCCAGCACTGGGGACAGGGCACGACCCCAGCATTTT	13	TRBD1	TRBV2	TRBJ1-5	NA
CASSQGWGADTEAFF	TGCGCCAGCAGCCAAGGGTGGGGGGCGGACACTGAAGCTTTCTTT	15	NA	TRBV4-1	TRBJ1-1	NA
CASSPDRGYEQYF	TGTGCCAGCAGTCCGGACAGGGGATACGAGCAGTACTTC	13	TRBD1	TRBV6-5	TRBJ2-7	NA
CATLPRWGDTQYF	TGTGCCACTCTTCCCCGGTGGGGAGATACGCAGTATTTT	13	NA	TRBV6-1	TRBJ2-3	NA
CASSQAGTDYEQYF	TGTGCCAGCAGCCAAGCCGGGACAGACTACGAGCAGTACTTC	14	TRBD1	TRBV5-5	TRBJ2-7	NA
CASSLDRGRGGYTF	TGTGCCAGCAGCTTAGACAGGGGGCGAGGGGGCTACACCTTC	14	TRBD1	TRBV5-4	TRBJ1-2	NA
CASSYYGTGTEAFF	TGTGCCAGCAGTTACTACGGGACCGGGACTGAAGCTTTCTTT	14	NA	TRBV6-5	TRBJ1-1	NA
CASSLAWGDYGYTF	TGTGCCAGCAGTTTAGCTTGGGGGGACTATGGCTACACCTTC	14	NA	TRBV28	TRBJ1-2	NA
CASSVASGRVNEQYF	TGTGCCAGCAGTGTGGCTAGCGGGAGGGTGAACGAGCAGTACTTC	15	TRBD2	TRBV6-1	TRBJ2-7	NA
CASSVTGAGAEAFF	TGTGCCAGCAGCGTGACAGGGGCGGGCGCTGAAGCTTTCTTT	14	TRBD1	TRBV7-8	TRBJ1-1	NA
CSVGGQPLFF	TGCAGCGTCGGGGGCCAGCCACTGTTTTTT	10	NA	TRBV29-1	TRBJ1-4	NA
CASSLRQGGKLFF	TGTGCCAGCAGTTTGCGACAGGGGGGAAAACTGTTTTTT	13	TRBD1	TRBV6-5	TRBJ1-4	few
CASSFGRGTGSEKLFF	TGCGCCAGCAGCTTCGGGAGGGGGACAGGGAGTGAAAAACTGTTTTTT	16	TRBD1	TRBV5-1	TRBJ1-4	NA
CATSRTGTIGDTQYF	TGTGCCACCAGCAGAACCGGGACAATCGGGGATACGCAGTATTTT	15	NA	TRBV15	TRBJ2-3	NA